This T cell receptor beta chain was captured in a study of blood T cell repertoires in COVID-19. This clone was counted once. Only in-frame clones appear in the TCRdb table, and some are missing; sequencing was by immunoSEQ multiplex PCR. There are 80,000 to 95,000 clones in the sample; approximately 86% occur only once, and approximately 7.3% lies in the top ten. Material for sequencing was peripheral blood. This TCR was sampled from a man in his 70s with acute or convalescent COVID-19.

The CDR3 coding sequence is TGTGCCAGCAGCCAATCGAGACAGAACACTGAAGCTTTCTTT. Translating it yields CASSQSRQNTEAFF. V and J are TRBV16 and TRBJ1-1; no clear D gene. Trimming took 0 bases from V and 1 from J, leaving 6 bases between them. The CDR3 has 14 amino acids. Per germline, CDR1 KGHSY and CDR2 FQNENV.